This TCR beta chain derives from a study of cytomegalovirus exposure and HLA in healthy donors. With 60 Vbeta and 13 Jbeta primers, the PCR was carried out. Libraries were prepared by immunoSEQ multiplex PCR; TCRdb keeps only in-frame clonotypes and omits some of them. The top ten hold approximately 6.3% of the sample, which has fewer than 200,000 clones, about 80% seen once. This clone was detected only once. Its antigen is still unknown. Study-wide results and caveats: Researchers reportedly found TCR beta sequences accurately predicted most subjects' HLA-A and HLA-B alleles.

The CDR3 has 14 amino acids. CDR1 and CDR2 from the germline V gene are LNHDA and SQIVND (reference sequence). V lost 6 bases, J lost 4 bases, and 7 bases stayed unmatched. J is TRBJ2-5 and V is TRBV19, with 8 positions matching TRBD1. This TCR was recovered from a man between 35 and 55 years old in good health and CMV-seropositive. The sample was PBMCs. DNA for the CDR3: TGTGCCAGTAGGCAGGGGGCAGGGGGAGAGACCCAGTACTTC. As protein: CASRQGAGGETQYF.